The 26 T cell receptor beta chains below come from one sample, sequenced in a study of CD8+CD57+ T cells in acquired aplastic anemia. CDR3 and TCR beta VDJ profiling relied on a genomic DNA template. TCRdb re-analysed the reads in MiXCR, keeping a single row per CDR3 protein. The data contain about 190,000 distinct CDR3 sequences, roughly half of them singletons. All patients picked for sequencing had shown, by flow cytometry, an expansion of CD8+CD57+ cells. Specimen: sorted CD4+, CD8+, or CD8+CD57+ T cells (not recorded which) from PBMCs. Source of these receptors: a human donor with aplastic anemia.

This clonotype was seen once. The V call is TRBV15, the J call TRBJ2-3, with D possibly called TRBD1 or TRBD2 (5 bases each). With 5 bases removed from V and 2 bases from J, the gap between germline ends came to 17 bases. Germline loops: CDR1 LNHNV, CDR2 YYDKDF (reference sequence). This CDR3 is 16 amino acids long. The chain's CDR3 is CATSSRDRVLTDTQYF. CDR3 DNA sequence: TGTGCCACCAGCTCTCGGGACCGCGTACTCACAGATACGCAGTATTTT. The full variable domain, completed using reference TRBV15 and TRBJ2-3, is DAMVIQNPRYQVTQFGKPVTLSCSQTLNHNVMYWYQQKSSQAPKLLFHYYDKDFNNEADTPDNFQSRRPNTSFCFLDIRSPGLGDTAMYLCATSSRDRVLTDTQYFGPGTRLTVL.

The CDR3 nucleotides read TGCAGCGTTGATATTTCAAGACAGGACGCCTATGGCTACACCTTC. This translates into CSVDISRQDAYGYTF. This sequence joins TRBV29-1 and TRBJ1-2; perhaps TRBD1 as D (6 bases). CDR3 size: 15 residues. Germline values: CDR1 SQVTM, CDR2 ANQGSEA. Trimming pared 3 bases from V and 4 bases from J, leaving 18 bases between. The entire variable domain, with the rest obtained from reference TRBV29-1 and TRBJ1-2, is as follows: SAVISQKPSRDICQRGTSLTIQCQVDSQVTMMFWYRQQPGQSLTLIATANQGSEATYESGFVIDKFPISRPNLTFSTLTVSNMSPEDSSIYLCSVDISRQDAYGYTFGSGTRLTVV.

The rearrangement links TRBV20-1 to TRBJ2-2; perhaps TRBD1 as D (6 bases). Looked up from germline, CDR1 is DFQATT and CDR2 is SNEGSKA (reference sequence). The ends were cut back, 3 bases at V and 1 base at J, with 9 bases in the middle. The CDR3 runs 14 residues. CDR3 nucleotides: TGCAGTGCTAGGTGCAGGGGGAACACCGGGGAGCTGTTTTTT. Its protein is CSARCRGNTGELFF.

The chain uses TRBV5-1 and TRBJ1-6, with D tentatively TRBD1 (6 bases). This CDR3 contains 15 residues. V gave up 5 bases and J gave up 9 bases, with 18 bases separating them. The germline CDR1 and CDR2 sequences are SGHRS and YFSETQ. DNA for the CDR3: TGCGCCAGCAGTGTCGGGGGGCGAGTAGGTTCACCCCTCCACTTT. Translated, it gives CASSVGGRVGSPLHF.

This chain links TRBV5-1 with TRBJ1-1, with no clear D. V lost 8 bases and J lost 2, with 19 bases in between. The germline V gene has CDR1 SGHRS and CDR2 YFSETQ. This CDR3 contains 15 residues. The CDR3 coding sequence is TGCGCCAGTAGCCCCCAGCCGGGCCCAAACACTGAAGCTTTCTTT. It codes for CASSPQPGPNTEAFF.

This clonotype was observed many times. The CDR3 reads CASSSLYEQYF. The CDR3 region has the DNA TGCGCCAGCAGCTCACTCTACGAGCAGTACTTC. This chain uses TRBV10-2 with TRBJ2-7; D not certain. Germline assignment: CDR1 WSHSY and CDR2 SAAADI. V lost 6 bases, J lost 3 bases, and 6 bases lay in between. The CDR3 runs 11 residues.

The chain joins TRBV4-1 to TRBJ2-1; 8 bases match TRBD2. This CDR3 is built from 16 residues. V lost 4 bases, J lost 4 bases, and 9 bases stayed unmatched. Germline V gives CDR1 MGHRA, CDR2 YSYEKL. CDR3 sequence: CASSRTGTRGYNEQFF. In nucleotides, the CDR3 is TGCGCCAGCAGCCGAACCGGGACTAGGGGGTACAATGAGCAGTTCTTC.

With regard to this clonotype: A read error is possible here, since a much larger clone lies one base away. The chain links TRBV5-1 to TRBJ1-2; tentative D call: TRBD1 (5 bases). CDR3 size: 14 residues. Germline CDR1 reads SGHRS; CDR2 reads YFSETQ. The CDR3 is CASSFSGLGYDYTF. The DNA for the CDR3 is TGCGCCAGCAGCTTTTCGGGGCTAGGCTATGACTACACCTTC.

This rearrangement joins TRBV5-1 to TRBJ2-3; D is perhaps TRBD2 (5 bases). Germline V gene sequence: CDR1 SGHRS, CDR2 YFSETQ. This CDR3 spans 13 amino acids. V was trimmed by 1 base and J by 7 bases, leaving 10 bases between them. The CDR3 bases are TGCGCCAGCAGCTTGAGGCTAGCCTATACGCAGTATTTT. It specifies CASSLRLAYTQYF.

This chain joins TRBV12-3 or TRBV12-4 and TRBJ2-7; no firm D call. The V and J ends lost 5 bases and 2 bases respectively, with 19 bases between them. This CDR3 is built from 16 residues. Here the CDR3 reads CASSPIGKSLTYEQYF. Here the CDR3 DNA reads TGTGCCAGCAGTCCCATTGGAAAGAGCCTGACCTACGAGCAGTACTTC.

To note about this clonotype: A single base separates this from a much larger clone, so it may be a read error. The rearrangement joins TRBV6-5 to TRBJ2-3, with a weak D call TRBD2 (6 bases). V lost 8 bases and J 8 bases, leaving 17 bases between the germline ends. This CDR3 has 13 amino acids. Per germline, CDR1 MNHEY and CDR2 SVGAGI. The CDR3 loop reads CASGAGSPGTQYF. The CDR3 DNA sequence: TGTGCCAGCGGGGCGGGAAGCCCAGGTACGCAGTATTTT.

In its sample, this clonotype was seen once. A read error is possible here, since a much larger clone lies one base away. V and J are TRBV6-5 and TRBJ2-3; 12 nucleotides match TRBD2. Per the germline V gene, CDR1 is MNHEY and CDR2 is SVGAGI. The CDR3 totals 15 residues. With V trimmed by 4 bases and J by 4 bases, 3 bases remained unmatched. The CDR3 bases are TGTGCCAGCAGTTGCCTAGCGGGAGGGTCAGATACGCAGTATTTT. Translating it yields CASSCLAGGSDTQYF.

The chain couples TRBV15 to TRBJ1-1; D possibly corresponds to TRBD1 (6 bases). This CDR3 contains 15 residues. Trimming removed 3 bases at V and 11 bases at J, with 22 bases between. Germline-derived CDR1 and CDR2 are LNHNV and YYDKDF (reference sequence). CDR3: CATSSQGEKQGFAFF. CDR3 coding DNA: TGTGCCACCAGCAGCCAAGGGGAGAAACAGGGCTTCGCTTTCTTT.

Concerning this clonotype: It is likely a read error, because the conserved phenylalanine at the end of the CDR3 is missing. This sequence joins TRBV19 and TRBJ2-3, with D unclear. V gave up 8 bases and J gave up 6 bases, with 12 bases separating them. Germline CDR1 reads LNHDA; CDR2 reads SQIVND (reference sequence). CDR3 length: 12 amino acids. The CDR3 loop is CASGPTADTQYL. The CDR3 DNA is TGTGCCAGTGGCCCCACAGCGGATACGCAGTATCTT.

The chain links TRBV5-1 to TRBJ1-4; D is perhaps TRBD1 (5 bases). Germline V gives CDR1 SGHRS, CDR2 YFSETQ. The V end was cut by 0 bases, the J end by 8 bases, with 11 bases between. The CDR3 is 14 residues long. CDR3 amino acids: CASSLGQGSEKLFF. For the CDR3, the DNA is TGCGCCAGCAGCTTGGGGCAGGGAAGCGAAAAACTGTTTTTT.

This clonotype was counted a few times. In nucleotides, the CDR3 is TGTGCCATCAGTGAGCCCTCGCGGGACAGGGTAGCTGAAGCTTTCTTT. It is translated as CAISEPSRDRVAEAFF. The chain uses TRBV10-3 and TRBJ1-1, with TRBD1 matching over 9 bases. The germline CDR1 and CDR2 sequences are ENHRY and SYGVKD. J lost 6 bases, V lost 2 bases, and 10 bases had no gene match. The CDR3 has 16 amino acids.

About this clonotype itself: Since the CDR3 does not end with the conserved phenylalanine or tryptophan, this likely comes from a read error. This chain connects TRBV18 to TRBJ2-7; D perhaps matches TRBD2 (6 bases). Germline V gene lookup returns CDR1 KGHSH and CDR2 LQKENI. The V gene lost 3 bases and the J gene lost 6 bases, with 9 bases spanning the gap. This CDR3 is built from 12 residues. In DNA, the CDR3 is TGTGCCAGCTCACCCCAGACTAGCGAGCAGTACTCC. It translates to CASSPQTSEQYS.

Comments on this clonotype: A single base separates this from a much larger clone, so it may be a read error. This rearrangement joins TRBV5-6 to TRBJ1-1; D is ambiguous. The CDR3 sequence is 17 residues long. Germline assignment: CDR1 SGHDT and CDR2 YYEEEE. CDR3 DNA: TGTGCCAGCAGCTTCCACAGCAGTTCCAACCGCGAGACTGAAGCTTCCTTT. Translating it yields CASSFHSSSNRETEASF.

The CDR3 protein is CASSQEGGFTEAFF. CDR3 DNA sequence: TGTGCCAGCAGCCAAGAGGGGGGGTTCACTGAAGCTTTCTTT. The J gene is TRBJ1-1, the V gene TRBV3-1, with a weak D call TRBD1 (5 bases). The CDR3 loop spans 14 amino acids. The V end was cut by 0 bases, the J end by 4 bases, with 9 bases between. Germline V lookup: CDR1 LGHDT, CDR2 YNNKEL (reference sequence).

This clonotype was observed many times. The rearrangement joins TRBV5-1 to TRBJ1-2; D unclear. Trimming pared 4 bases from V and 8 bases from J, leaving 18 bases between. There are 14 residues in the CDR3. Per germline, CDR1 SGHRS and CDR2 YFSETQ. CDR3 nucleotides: TGCGCCAGCAGCCCCGAAGGACGCGGTGAGGGCTACACCTTC. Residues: CASSPEGRGEGYTF.

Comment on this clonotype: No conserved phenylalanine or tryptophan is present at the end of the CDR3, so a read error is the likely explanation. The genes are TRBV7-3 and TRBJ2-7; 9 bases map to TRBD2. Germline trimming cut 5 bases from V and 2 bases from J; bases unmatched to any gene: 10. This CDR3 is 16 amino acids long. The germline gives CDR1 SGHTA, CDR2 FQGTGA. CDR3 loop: CASSLSSTSGPYEQYL. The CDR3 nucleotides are TGTGCCAGCAGCCTAAGCTCGACTAGCGGTCCCTACGAGCAGTACCTC.

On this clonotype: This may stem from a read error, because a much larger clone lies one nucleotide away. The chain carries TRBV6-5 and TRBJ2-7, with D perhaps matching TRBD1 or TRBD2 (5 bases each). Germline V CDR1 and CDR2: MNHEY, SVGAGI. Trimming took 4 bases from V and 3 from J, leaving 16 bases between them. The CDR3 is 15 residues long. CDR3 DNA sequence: TGTGCCAGCAGTTCCCTCCCGGGACCTATCTACGAGCAGTACTTC. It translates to CASSSLPGPIYEQYF.

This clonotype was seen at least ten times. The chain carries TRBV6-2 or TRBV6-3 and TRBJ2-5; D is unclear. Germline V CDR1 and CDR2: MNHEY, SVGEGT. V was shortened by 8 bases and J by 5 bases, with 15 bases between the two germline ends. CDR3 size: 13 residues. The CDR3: CASVRSFGETQYF. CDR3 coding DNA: TGTGCCAGCGTTCGGAGTTTCGGTGAGACCCAGTACTTC.

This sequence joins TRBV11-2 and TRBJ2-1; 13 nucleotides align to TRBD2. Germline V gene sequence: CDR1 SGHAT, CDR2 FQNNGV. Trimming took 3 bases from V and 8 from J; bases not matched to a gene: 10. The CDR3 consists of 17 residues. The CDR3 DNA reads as TGTGCCAGCAGCTTTCTTAAACTAGCGGGAGGGCCCTATGAGCAGTTCTTC. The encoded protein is CASSFLKLAGGPYEQFF.

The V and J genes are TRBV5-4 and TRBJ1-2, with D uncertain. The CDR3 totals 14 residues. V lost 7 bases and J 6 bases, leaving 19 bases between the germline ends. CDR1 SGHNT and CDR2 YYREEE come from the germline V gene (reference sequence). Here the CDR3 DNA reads TGTGCCAGCGGGCCGACTTCAATGGGAAATGGCTACACCTTC. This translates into CASGPTSMGNGYTF.

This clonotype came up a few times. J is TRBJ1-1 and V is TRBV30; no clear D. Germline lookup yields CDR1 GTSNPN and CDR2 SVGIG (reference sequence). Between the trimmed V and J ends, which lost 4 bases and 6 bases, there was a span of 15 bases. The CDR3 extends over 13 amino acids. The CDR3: CAWNRNLGAEAFF. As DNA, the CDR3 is TGTGCCTGGAATCGAAATCTTGGGGCTGAAGCTTTCTTT.